This T cell receptor beta chain was found in a study of vaccination effects on CD4 cells after COVID-19. About the study: Post-vaccine sampling occurred a median 72 days after the second dose.

Generated by immunoSEQ multiplex PCR, the TCRdb table keeps only in-frame clones and is missing some. There are approximately 78,000 clones in the sample; 70% to 90% occur only once, and 1.2% lies in the top ten. Concerning this clone itself: No antigen is known for it.

Sequencing in the ViraFEST assay came after antigen-specific CD4+ T cells had been expanded with viral peptide pools, which were used to stimulate PBMC. With more than 9 days of culture completed, CD4+ T cells were isolated. Two-dose BNT162b2 or mRNA-1273 vaccination was given to participants. Wells each received approximately 2 million PBMC, cultured with roughly 9.4 IU/ml IL-2 and 10 ug/ml peptides. Germline V lookup: CDR1 LNHDA, CDR2 SQIVND (reference sequence). The V gene lost 4 bases and the J gene lost 6 bases, with 13 bases spanning the gap. The CDR3 totals 13 residues. This material consisted of CD4+ T cells from PBMCs cultured with HCoV-229E spike peptides, taken after COVID-19 vaccination. The receptor comes from a human donor who received a COVID-19 vaccine. This chain joins TRBV19 and TRBJ2-7; D unclear. The CDR3 DNA reads as TGTGCCAGTAGTAGGGGTCCGCGGTCCGAGCAGTACGTC. Encoded protein: CASSRGPRSEQYV.